This T cell receptor (beta chain) was recovered during a study of T cell repertoires in cytomegalovirus infection. Study-level information: Both recently identified HLA-C-restricted and well-studied HLA-B-restricted CMV epitopes were used in the study. Indicated by public TCR beta signatures were CMV infection and matching HLA type.

Findings and limits, study-wide: People with CMV and the relevant HLA were identified by cumulative public TCR beta family frequency. The ex vivo response was dominated by HLA-C-restricted CMV-specific TCR beta clonotypes.

The CDR3 spans 12 residues. In germline, CDR1 is SGHVT, CDR2 SQSDAQ. Trimming cost V 4 bases and J 9 bases, with 10 bases left between them. To note about this clonotype: Its matching antigen is unknown.

TCRdb re-analysed the reads in MiXCR, keeping a single row per CDR3 protein. The data show some 800,000 distinct CDR3 sequences, about 33% seen once. This TCR derives from a human donor in good health (CMV status not recorded). Some clones in this sample may be carry-over from other donors' samples. Source: cultured CD8+ T cells from PBMCs, taken from culture after CMV antigen stimulation. This chain joins TRBV7-4 and TRBJ1-5; TRBD1 might be the D (5 bases). The CDR3 here is CASSSTGGPQHF. Written as DNA, the CDR3 is TGTGCCAGCAGCTCCACCGGGGGGCCCCAGCATTTT.